This is a list of T cell receptor beta chains from one sample in a study of blood T cell repertoires in COVID-19. Profiling relied on immunoSEQ multiplex PCR, and the TCRdb table lists in-frame clones only, not all of them. The sample has 150,000 or so clones; around nine tenths are singletons. Sequencing used peripheral blood. The receptors shown here come from a man in his 60s with COVID-19, enrolled during active disease. Both conserved end residues are part of each CDR3. D genes are given only for firm matches. Clone size is not always given. Where it is, it says once, few, many or a class for expanded clones.

cdr3_nt cdr3_aa j_call clone_size v_call d_call
TGTGCCAGCACACTTTTAAGCGCGAACACCGGGGAGCTGTTTTTT CASTLLSANTGELFF TRBJ2-2 . TRBV11-3 .
TGTGCCCCCCGGCCCGGGACAGGGAACGGGTGTAATTCACCCCTCCACTTT CAPRPGTGNGCNSPLHF TRBJ1-6 once TRBV24-1 TRBD1
TGCGCCAGCAGCCAAGTACCTTCGGAGCCTGGAAACACCATATATTTT CASSQVPSEPGNTIYF TRBJ1-3 . TRBV4-3 .
TGTGCCGTAACTAGCTCTAGCACAGATACGCAGTATTTT CAVTSSSTDTQYF TRBJ2-3 . TRBV19 .
TGCGCCAGCAGCCAGACTATCCATGGGGCCAACGTCCTGACTTTC CASSQTIHGANVLTF TRBJ2-6 . TRBV4-3 .
TGTGCCAGTTTCCAGGGCCTTAATGAAAAACTGTTTTTT CASFQGLNEKLFF TRBJ1-4 . TRBV18 .
TGTGCCAGCCGCGGGATTAGTCCGGATACTAATGAAAAACTGTTTTTT CASRGISPDTNEKLFF TRBJ1-4 . TRBV27 .
TGTGCCAGTATGATGCCGGGACAGGGATTTTCTGGGGCCAACGTCCTGACTTTC CASMMPGQGFSGANVLTF TRBJ2-6 . TRBV19 TRBD1
TGTGCCAGCTCACCAAACGGGGGGTCGGATACGCAGTATTTT CASSPNGGSDTQYF TRBJ2-3 . TRBV18 TRBD2
TGTGCCAGCAGCCAAGGTTTGGTTGACACCTTTAACTATGGCTACACCTTC CASSQGLVDTFNYGYTF TRBJ1-2 . TRBV4-2 .
TGCGCCAGCAGCCAAGATATTGGGCAGGGGCGCGGCTACACCTTC CASSQDIGQGRGYTF TRBJ1-2 . TRBV4-3 .
TGCGCCAGCAGCCAAGCCGCGACAGGGCCTGGAGCTACCTTC CASSQAATGPGATF TRBJ1-2 . TRBV4-3 TRBD1
TGCGCCAGCAGCCAAGTTCGGGTCCTTCGCAATCAGCCCCAGCATTTT CASSQVRVLRNQPQHF TRBJ1-5 . TRBV4-1 .
TGTGCCAGCAGATTAAAGGACAGGGGATTTCTCTCTGGGGCCAACGTCCTGACTTTC CASRLKDRGFLSGANVLTF TRBJ2-6 . TRBV5-4 TRBD1
TGTGCCAGCAGCTTAGAGGGGACAGCAACTAATGAAAAACTGTTTTTT CASSLEGTATNEKLFF TRBJ1-4 . TRBV7-9 TRBD1
TGTGCCAGTAGTACGGACACACTTATGGGCTACACCTTC CASSTDTLMGYTF TRBJ1-2 . TRBV19 .
TGTGCCAGCTCACTACTCCCGACAGGGGACGGCTACACCTTC CASSLLPTGDGYTF TRBJ1-2 . TRBV18 TRBD1
TGTGCCTGGATTAGGGGGGGAACGGCCTACGAGCAGTACTTC CAWIRGGTAYEQYF TRBJ2-7 . TRBV30 .
TGTGCCAGCAGCATATGGGCAGAAGAGACCCAGTACTTC CASSIWAEETQYF TRBJ2-5 . TRBV11-2 .
TGTGCCAGCAGCCGATTTTATTTGACAGGGGGCATGAACACTGAAGCTTTCTTT CASSRFYLTGGMNTEAFF TRBJ1-1 . TRBV3-1/TRBV3-2 TRBD1
TGTGCCAGCAGTTACTCGAACACGGGAACTGAAGCTTTCTTT CASSYSNTGTEAFF TRBJ1-1 . TRBV6-5 .
TGTGCTAGTGGTTTGGAACCCCGGACTGAAGCTTTCTTT CASGLEPRTEAFF TRBJ1-1 once TRBV12-5 .
TGTGCCAGCAGCGCTGGGACAGTTAATTCACCCCTCCACTTT CASSAGTVNSPLHF TRBJ1-6 . TRBV9 TRBD1
TGTGCCAGCAGCTCCCGACTTAGCTCCTACAATGAGCAGTTCTTC CASSSRLSSYNEQFF TRBJ2-1 . TRBV11-3 .
TGTGCCAGCAGTGGCAACAGGGGAGGCTACGAGCAGTACTTC CASSGNRGGYEQYF TRBJ2-7 . TRBV2 .
TGTGCCAGCAGCTTAGGGCAGGGGGTGAGTCAGCCCCAGCATTTT CASSLGQGVSQPQHF TRBJ1-5 . TRBV7-2 TRBD1
TGCGCCAGCAGCCAATATGAGGCAGGGGAGACCCAGTACTTC CASSQYEAGETQYF TRBJ2-5 . TRBV4-3 .
TGTGCCAGCAGTTACTTCCAGGGTGGTGGCTACACCTTC CASSYFQGGGYTF TRBJ1-2 . TRBV6-5 .
TGTGCCAGTGGAGGGACAGGTAGAAACACCATATATTTT CASGGTGRNTIYF TRBJ1-3 . TRBV27 TRBD1
TGTGCCAGCAACCTACAGGGTAATAATTCACCCCTCCACTTT CASNLQGNNSPLHF TRBJ1-6 . TRBV5-4 .
TGTGCCAGCAGCGTAACTTCCGGGGAGCTGTTTTTT CASSVTSGELFF TRBJ2-2 . TRBV9 .
TGTGCCAGCAGCTTAGTAGCGGGAGGGAACACCGGGGAGCTGTTTTTT CASSLVAGGNTGELFF TRBJ2-2 . TRBV7-6 TRBD2
TGTGCCAGCAGTCCGACTAGCGGGGGGCGGTACGAGCAGTACTTC CASSPTSGGRYEQYF TRBJ2-7 . TRBV6-5 TRBD2
TGTGCCATCAGTGAGCCGGGACAGGGGGCCGGGGGCTACACCTTC CAISEPGQGAGGYTF TRBJ1-2 . TRBV10-3 TRBD1
TGTGCCAGCACCATTAGCGGGAATGCCTACGAGCAGTACTTC CASTISGNAYEQYF TRBJ2-7 once TRBV7-2 TRBD2
TGTGCCAGCAGTGACGGACAGTCCTCTGGAAACACCATATATTTT CASSDGQSSGNTIYF TRBJ1-3 . TRBV6-2/TRBV6-3 .
TGTGCCTGGGATTCATGGCCGAATAATTCACCCCTCCACTTT CAWDSWPNNSPLHF TRBJ1-6 . TRBV30 .
TGTGCCATCAGTGTTGCAGGGATAGGCTACACCTTC CAISVAGIGYTF TRBJ1-2 . TRBV10-3 .
TGTGCCAGCAGCTTAATAGAAGCAGGGGTTAAAGCCTTC CASSLIEAGVKAF TRBJ1-2 . TRBV7-2 .
TGCGCCAGCAGCTTTAGTGCAGGCCTTAAGGATTCACCCCTCCACTTT CASSFSAGLKDSPLHF TRBJ1-6 . TRBV5-1 .
TGCAGTGCTAGTTCCCCGGGGGGGCTCTCCTACAATGAGCAGTTCTTC CSASSPGGLSYNEQFF TRBJ2-1 . TRBV20-1 TRBD2
TGTGCCAGCAGCACCCGGGGGGAGGGCTCAGATACGCAGTATTTT CASSTRGEGSDTQYF TRBJ2-3 . TRBV7-9 TRBD2